The 25 T cell receptor beta chains reported below all come from one sample, sequenced in a study of Ad26.COV2.S vaccination and SARS-CoV-2 variants. This table comes from immunoSEQ multiplex PCR, and its TCRdb copy is limited to in-frame clones, with some not included. The sample has 200,000 to 250,000 clones; 88% are singletons. Documented treatment: about 20 received Ad26.COV2.S at low or high dose, single or two shots; 5 received placebo; per-sample allocation not given. The investigators took samples on day 63 after the first vaccine or placebo injection. The sample consisted of peripheral blood, taken in a trial of Ad26.COV2.S vaccine versus placebo. The receptors originated from a person aged 18-60 years who received the Ad26.COV2.S COVID-19 vaccine or a placebo.

This clone was detected a few times. V is TRBV3-1 (or the pseudogene TRBV3-2) and J is TRBJ2-5; the D is unclear. In germline, CDR1 is LGHDT, CDR2 YNNKEL (reference sequence). Trimming removed 2 bases from V and 5 bases from J, with 3 bases in between. The CDR3 loop spans 11 amino acids. Here the CDR3 reads CASSQTETQYF. The CDR3 bases are TGTGCCAGCAGCCAAACGGAGACCCAGTACTTC.

This chain joins TRBV27 and TRBJ2-7, with 9 positions matching TRBD1. Germline values: CDR1 MNHEY, CDR2 SMNVEV (reference sequence). This CDR3 has 16 amino acids. J lost 4 bases, V lost 2 bases, and 9 bases had no gene match. The CDR3 reads CASSLRQGVVEYEQYF. In DNA, the CDR3 is TGTGCCAGCAGTTTACGACAGGGGGTGGTTGAGTACGAGCAGTACTTC.

The chain uses TRBV7-9 and TRBJ1-5; D gene unclear. Germline V lookup: CDR1 SEHNR, CDR2 FQNEAQ (reference sequence). Trimming pared 2 bases from V and 1 base from J, leaving 6 bases between. There are 14 residues in the CDR3. CDR3 nucleotide sequence: TGTGCCAGCAGCTTATCCCAGAGCAATCAGCCCCAGCATTTT. It codes for CASSLSQSNQPQHF.

J is TRBJ2-1 and V is TRBV9; 7 bases map to TRBD2. The CDR3 is 15 amino acids. V gave up 0 bases and J gave up 9 bases; unmatched junction bases: 9. Germline CDR1 and CDR2: SGDLS and YYNGEE. In DNA form, the CDR3 reads TGTGCCAGCAGCGTAGAGACTAGCCGGCGTGGTGAGCAGTTCTTC. Residues: CASSVETSRRGEQFF.

J is TRBJ2-1 and V is TRBV5-1; 13 bases are a match to TRBD2. The ends lost 3 bases at V and 9 bases at J; junction bases unmatched: 6. Germline lookup yields CDR1 SGHRS and CDR2 YFSETQ. The CDR3 extends over 15 amino acids. CDR3 loop: CASSSGLAGEGEQFF. In nucleotides, the CDR3 is TGCGCCAGCAGCTCAGGACTAGCGGGAGAGGGTGAGCAGTTCTTC.

CDR3 DNA sequence: TGTGCCAGCAGTTGGCAGGGGGGTAATGGCTACACCTTC. Translation: CASSWQGGNGYTF. This rearrangement joins TRBV25-1 to TRBJ1-2; 7 bases map to TRBD1. Germline V gene data show CDR1 as MGHDK and CDR2 as SYGVNS. With V trimmed by 5 bases and J by 6 bases, 6 bases remained unmatched. This CDR3 region has 13 residues.

V is TRBV6-5 and J is TRBJ2-2; D not resolved. Trimming removed 2 bases at V and 6 bases at J, with 13 bases between. CDR3 size: 15 residues. From germline, CDR1 is MNHEY and CDR2 SVGAGI. DNA for the CDR3: TGTGCCAGCAGTTACAGGCCCATCTCCCCCGGGGAGCTGTTTTTT. It specifies CASSYRPISPGELFF.

The chain carries TRBV7-2 and TRBJ2-7; 9 positions match TRBD2. The junction had 4 bases not matched to a gene; V was cut back by 5 bases and J by 2 bases. CDR1 SGHTA and CDR2 FQGNSA come from the germline V gene. The length of the CDR3 is 14 residues. The CDR3 loop is CASSRSGGPYEQYF. The DNA of the CDR3 is TGTGCCAGCAGCCGTAGCGGGGGTCCCTACGAGCAGTACTTC.

The J gene is TRBJ1-3, the V gene TRBV28; D perhaps matches TRBD1 (5 bases). V was trimmed by 2 bases and J by 0 bases, leaving 8 bases between them. The CDR3 is 15 amino acids. Per the germline V gene, CDR1 is MDHEN and CDR2 is SYDVKM. Written as DNA, the CDR3 is TGTGCCAGCAGTTTACACAGGAGCTCTGGAAACACCATATATTTT. Protein: CASSLHRSSGNTIYF.

The chain links TRBV19 to TRBJ1-2, with TRBD1 matching 9 bases. The CDR3 runs to 14 residues. V dropped 6 bases and J dropped 2; count of bases not matched to a gene: 4. From germline, CDR1 is LNHDA and CDR2 SQIVND (reference sequence). CDR3 nucleotides: TGTGCCAGTAGAGACAGGGGGATGAACTATGGCTACACCTTC. Protein: CASRDRGMNYGYTF. Filled out from reference TRBV19 and TRBJ1-2, the complete variable domain reads DGGITQSPKYLFRKEGQNVTLSCEQNLNHDAMYWYRQDPGQGLRLIYYSQIVNDFQKGDIAEGYSVSREKKESFPLTVTSAQKNPTAFYLCASRDRGMNYGYTFGSGTRLTVV.

The rearrangement uses TRBV7-2 and TRBJ1-6; 7 positions match TRBD1. The CDR3 is 17 residues long. In germline, CDR1 is SGHTA, CDR2 FQGNSA. V lost 3 bases to trimming and J lost 2 bases; unmatched junction nucleotides: 7. CDR3 in amino acids: CASSFLTGLTYNSPLHF. In DNA form, the CDR3 reads TGTGCCAGCAGCTTTTTGACAGGGCTCACCTATAATTCACCCCTCCACTTT.

This chain joins TRBV6-4 and TRBJ2-2, with D possibly TRBD1 on 5 matching bases. Germline CDR1 reads MRHNA; CDR2 reads SNTAGT. CDR3 length: 15 amino acids. The V gene lost 0 bases and the J gene lost 0 bases, with 5 bases spanning the gap. Here the CDR3 reads CASSDSDTNTGELFF. CDR3 DNA: TGTGCCAGCAGTGACTCGGACACGAACACCGGGGAGCTGTTTTTT.

The chain has TRBV7-9 and TRBJ1-1; 9 positions agree with TRBD1. CDR1 is SEHNR, CDR2 FQNEAQ, per germline (reference sequence). The CDR3 totals 14 residues. V lost 1 base and J lost 3; bases outside the gene matches: 0. This chain's CDR3 is CASSLGQGDTEAFF. DNA for the CDR3: TGTGCCAGCAGCTTAGGACAGGGGGACACTGAAGCTTTCTTT. Drawing the rest from reference TRBV7-9 and TRBJ1-1, the complete variable domain is DTGVSQNPRHKITKRGQNVTFRCDPISEHNRLYWYRQTLGQGPEFLTYFQNEAQLEKSRLLSDRFSAERPKGSFSTLEIQRTEQGDSAMYLCASSLGQGDTEAFFGQGTRLTVV.

This chain links TRBV4-3 with TRBJ2-6, with TRBD1 identical over 11 bases. Germline V gives CDR1 LGHNA, CDR2 YSLEER. J gave up 0 bases and V 3 bases, and 4 bases lay outside the gene matches. The length of the CDR3 is 18 residues. CDR3 nucleotide sequence: TGCGCCAGCAGCCAGGACAGGGGGCATTCCTCTGGGGCCAACGTCCTGACTTTC. It encodes CASSQDRGHSSGANVLTF.

This chain uses TRBV28 with TRBJ1-1; 8 bases fit TRBD1. Germline V gives CDR1 MDHEN, CDR2 SYDVKM. The CDR3 loop spans 15 amino acids. V was pared by 5 bases and J by 1 base, with 6 bases of the junction left unmatched. CDR3: CASSTNRGGNTEAFF. CDR3 sequence (DNA): TGTGCCAGCAGTACCAACAGGGGGGGGAACACTGAAGCTTTCTTT.

This clone was seen a handful of times. The genes are TRBV15 and TRBJ1-2; TRBD1 might be the D (5 bases). With 0 bases removed from V and 4 bases from J, the gap between germline ends came to 12 bases. Germline CDR1 LNHNV, CDR2 YYDKDF (reference sequence). This CDR3 comprises 15 residues. The CDR3 bases are TGTGCCACCAGCAGAGATAGGGGTCAGTTCTATGGCTACACCTTC. Amino acids: CATSRDRGQFYGYTF. Variable domain in full (rest from reference TRBV15 and TRBJ1-2): DAMVIQNPRYQVTQFGKPVTLSCSQTLNHNVMYWYQQKSSQAPKLLFHYYDKDFNNEADTPDNFQSRRPNTSFCFLDIRSPGLGDTAMYLCATSRDRGQFYGYTFGSGTRLTVV.

V usage is TRBV9 and J usage is TRBJ2-3; a weak D match, TRBD2 (7 bases). Trimming left V 0 bases short and J 2 bases short, with 19 bases between. The CDR3 has 18 residues. CDR1 SGDLS and CDR2 YYNGEE come from the germline V gene. Here the CDR3 reads CASSVGLAARGFTDTQYF. Written as DNA, the CDR3 is TGTGCCAGCAGCGTAGGGCTAGCGGCCAGGGGATTCACAGATACGCAGTATTTT.

This clone was observed a handful of times. The rearrangement links TRBV7-2 to TRBJ2-1; tentatively, D is TRBD1 (5 bases). The germline CDR1 and CDR2 sequences are SGHTA and FQGNSA. The CDR3 runs 15 residues. Trimming pared 1 base from V and 7 bases from J, leaving 14 bases between. Here the CDR3 reads CASSLVVGRPNEQFF. CDR3 nucleotides: TGTGCCAGCAGCTTAGTGGTGGGGCGGCCTAATGAGCAGTTCTTC.

V usage is TRBV14 and J usage is TRBJ1-5, with TRBD1 identical over 11 bases. Germline V gene sequence: CDR1 SGHDN, CDR2 FVKESK. With V trimmed by 9 bases and J by 0 bases, 10 bases remained unmatched. The CDR3 spans 17 residues. The DNA for the CDR3 is TGTGCCAGTACCGGGACAGGGGGAAATTATAGCAATCAGCCCCAGCATTTT. Translating gives CASTGTGGNYSNQPQHF.

V and J are TRBV7-9 and TRBJ1-1, with no clear D. The germline gives CDR1 SEHNR, CDR2 FQNEAQ (reference sequence). With 7 bases removed from V and 1 base from J, the gap between germline ends came to 10 bases. CDR3 size: 13 residues. CDR3 residues: CASIESRNTEAFF. In DNA, the CDR3 is TGTGCCAGCATCGAAAGCCGGAACACTGAAGCTTTCTTT.

The chain couples TRBV6-5 to TRBJ1-1, with 7 bases lining up with TRBD1. Germline CDR1 reads MNHEY; CDR2 reads SVGAGI. V was pared by 5 bases and J by 5 bases, with 11 bases of the junction left unmatched. The CDR3 spans 15 residues. CDR3 protein: CASSKNRGLGTEAFF. The CDR3 region has the DNA TGTGCCAGCAGTAAAAACAGGGGTTTGGGAACTGAAGCTTTCTTT.

The CDR3 DNA reads as TGTGCCAGCAGTTACTCGAGAGGGGCCGGTGTTGTCGAGCAGTACTTC. Translating gives CASSYSRGAGVVEQYF. V gene TRBV6-5 combines with J gene TRBJ2-7; D possibly uses TRBD1 or TRBD2 (5 bases each). Per germline, CDR1 MNHEY and CDR2 SVGAGI. The ends were cut back, 0 bases at V and 6 bases at J, with 18 bases in the middle. The CDR3 totals 16 residues.

This clone occurred once. The V gene is TRBV10-2, the J gene TRBJ2-1; the D is unclear. The CDR3 sequence is 11 residues long. V was shortened by 6 bases and J by 9 bases, with 9 bases between the two germline ends. The germline V gene has CDR1 WSHSY and CDR2 SAAADI. The CDR3 DNA reads TGCGCCAGCAGCCGAGTAGGTGAGCAGTTCTTC. Its translation: CASSRVGEQFF.

J is TRBJ1-3 and V is TRBV29-1, with TRBD1 as a possible D gene (5 bases). The CDR3 spans 14 residues. Germline V gene data show CDR1 as SQVTM and CDR2 as ANQGSEA. V lost 5 bases and J 2 bases, leaving 13 bases between the germline ends. CDR3 region: CSVLQALPGNTIYF. CDR3 sequence (DNA): TGCAGCGTTCTACAGGCCCTACCTGGAAACACCATATATTTT.

The chain joins TRBV5-4 to TRBJ1-3; D gene unclear. The CDR3 runs 15 residues. The germline V and J ends were trimmed by 3 bases and 2 bases, with 12 bases remaining between them. Germline loops: CDR1 SGHNT, CDR2 YYREEE (reference sequence). CDR3 in amino acids: CASSSIHAAGNTIYF. CDR3 bases: TGTGCCAGCAGCTCTATTCACGCGGCTGGAAACACCATATATTTT. Full variable domain (remainder filled in from reference TRBV5-4 and TRBJ1-3): ETGVTQSPTHLIKTRGQQVTLRCSSQSGHNTVSWYQQALGQGPQFIFQYYREEENGRGNFPPRFSGLQFPNYSSELNVNALELDDSALYLCASSSIHAAGNTIYFGEGSWLTVV.